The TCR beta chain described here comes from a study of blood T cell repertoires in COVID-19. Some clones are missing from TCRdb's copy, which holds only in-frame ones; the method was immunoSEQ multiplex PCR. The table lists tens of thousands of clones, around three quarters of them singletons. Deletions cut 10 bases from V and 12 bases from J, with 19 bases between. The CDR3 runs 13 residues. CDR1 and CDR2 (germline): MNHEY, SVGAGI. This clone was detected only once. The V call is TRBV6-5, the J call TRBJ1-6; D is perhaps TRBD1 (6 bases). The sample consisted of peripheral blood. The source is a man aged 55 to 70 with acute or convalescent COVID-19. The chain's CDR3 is CATSRDTLEPLHF. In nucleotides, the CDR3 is TGTGCCACTTCAAGGGACACCCTGGAACCCCTCCACTTT.